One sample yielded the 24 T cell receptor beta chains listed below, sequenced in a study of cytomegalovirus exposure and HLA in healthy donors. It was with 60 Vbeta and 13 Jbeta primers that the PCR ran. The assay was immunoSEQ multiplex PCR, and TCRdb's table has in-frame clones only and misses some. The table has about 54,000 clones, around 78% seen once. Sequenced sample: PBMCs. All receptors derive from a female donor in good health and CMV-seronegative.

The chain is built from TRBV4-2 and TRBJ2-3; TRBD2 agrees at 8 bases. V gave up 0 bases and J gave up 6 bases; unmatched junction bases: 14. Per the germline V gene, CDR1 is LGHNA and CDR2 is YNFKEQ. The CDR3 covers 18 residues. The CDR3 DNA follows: TGTGCCAGCAGCCAAGATCCCGGACTAGCCGAGATCAGGGATACGCAGTATTTT. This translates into CASSQDPGLAEIRDTQYF.

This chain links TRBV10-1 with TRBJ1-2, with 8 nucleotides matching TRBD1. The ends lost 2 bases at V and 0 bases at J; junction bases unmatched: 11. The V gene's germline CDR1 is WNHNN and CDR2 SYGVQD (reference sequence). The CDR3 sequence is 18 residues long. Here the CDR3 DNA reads TGCGCCAGCAGTGAGGAGCCGACAGGGGAACCCCCTAACTATGGCTACACCTTC. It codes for CASSEEPTGEPPNYGYTF.

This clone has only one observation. CDR3 nucleotide sequence: TGTGCCAGCAGCGGACAGGGGCAGTATAATGAGCAGTTCTTC. Encoded protein: CASSGQGQYNEQFF. The chain is built from TRBV7-8 and TRBJ2-1; the match to TRBD1 covers 9 bases. Germline trimming cut 5 bases from V and 7 bases from J; bases unmatched to any gene: 6. CDR3 size: 14 residues. Germline CDR1 is SGHVS and CDR2 is FQNEAQ.

CDR3 loop: CASSGTGDGETQYF. CDR3 DNA: TGCGCCAGCAGTGGTACAGGGGATGGGGAGACCCAGTACTTC. V and J are TRBV5-1 and TRBJ2-5, with 7 bases that match TRBD1. Germline CDR1 SGHRS, CDR2 YFSETQ. This CDR3 has 14 amino acids. The V segment lost 5 bases and the J segment 5 bases; nucleotides outside the gene matches: 9.

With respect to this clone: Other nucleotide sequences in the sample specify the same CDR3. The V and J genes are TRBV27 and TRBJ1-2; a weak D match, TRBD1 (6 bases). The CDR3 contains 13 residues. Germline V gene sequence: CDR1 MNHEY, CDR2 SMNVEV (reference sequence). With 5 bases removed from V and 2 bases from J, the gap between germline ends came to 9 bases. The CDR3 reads CASSLGQNYGYTF. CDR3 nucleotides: TGTGCCAGCAGTCTCGGACAGAACTATGGCTACACCTTC.

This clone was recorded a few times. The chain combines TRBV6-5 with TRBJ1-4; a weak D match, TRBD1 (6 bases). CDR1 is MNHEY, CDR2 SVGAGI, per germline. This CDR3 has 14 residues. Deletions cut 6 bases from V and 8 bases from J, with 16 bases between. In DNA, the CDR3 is TGTGCCAGCAGGGACAGCAGGGGAAGGGAAAAACTGTTTTTT. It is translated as CASRDSRGREKLFF.

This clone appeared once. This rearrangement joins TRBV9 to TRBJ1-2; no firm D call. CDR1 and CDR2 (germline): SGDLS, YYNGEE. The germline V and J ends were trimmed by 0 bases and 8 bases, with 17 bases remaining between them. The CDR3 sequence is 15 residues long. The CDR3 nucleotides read TGTGCCAGCAGCGTAGACAGCTTACGCCCCGGCGGCTACACCTTC. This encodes CASSVDSLRPGGYTF.

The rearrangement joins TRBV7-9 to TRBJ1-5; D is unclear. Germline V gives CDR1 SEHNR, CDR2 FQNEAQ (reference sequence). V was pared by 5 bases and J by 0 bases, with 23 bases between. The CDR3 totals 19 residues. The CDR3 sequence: CASSPLVRDKIGSNQPQHF. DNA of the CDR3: TGTGCCAGCAGCCCCCTCGTCCGCGACAAAATCGGTAGCAATCAGCCCCAGCATTTT.

CDR3 amino acids: CASSWTGPTDTQYF. CDR3 bases: TGTGCCAGCAGCTGGACAGGGCCCACAGATACGCAGTATTTT. This chain joins TRBV5-6 and TRBJ2-3; 8 bases agree with TRBD1. The germline V gene has CDR1 SGHDT and CDR2 YYEEEE. Trimming cost V 3 bases and J 2 bases; bases outside gene matches: 2. This CDR3 has 14 residues.

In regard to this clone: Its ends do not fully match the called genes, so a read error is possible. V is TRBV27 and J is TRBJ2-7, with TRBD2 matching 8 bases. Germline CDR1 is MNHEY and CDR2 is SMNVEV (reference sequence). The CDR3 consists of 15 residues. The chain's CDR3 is CASSSQGLGAYKQYF. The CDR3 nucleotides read TGTGCCAGCAGTTCTCAGGGACTAGGCGCCTACAAGCAGTACTTC.

CDR3 amino acids: CASSYVGDTEAFF. CDR3 nucleotide sequence: TGTGCCAGCAGCTACGTAGGGGACACTGAAGCTTTCTTT. The chain joins TRBV25-1 to TRBJ1-1; D is perhaps TRBD1 (5 bases). V was clipped by 6 bases and J by 3 bases, with 11 bases between them. CDR3 length: 13 amino acids. Germline CDR1 is MGHDK and CDR2 is SYGVNS.

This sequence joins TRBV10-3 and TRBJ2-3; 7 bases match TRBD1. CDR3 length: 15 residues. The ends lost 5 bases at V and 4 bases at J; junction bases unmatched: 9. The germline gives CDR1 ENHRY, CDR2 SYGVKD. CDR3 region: CAISTTGSVADTQYF. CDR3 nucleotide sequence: TGTGCCATCAGTACGACAGGGTCTGTGGCAGATACGCAGTATTTT.

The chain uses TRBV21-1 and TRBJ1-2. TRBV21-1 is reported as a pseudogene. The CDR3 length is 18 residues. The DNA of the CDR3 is TGTGCCACCGACTCCGGGGACGGGGGAAGTGGAGCTAACTATGGCTACACCTTC. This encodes CATDSGDGGSGANYGYTF.

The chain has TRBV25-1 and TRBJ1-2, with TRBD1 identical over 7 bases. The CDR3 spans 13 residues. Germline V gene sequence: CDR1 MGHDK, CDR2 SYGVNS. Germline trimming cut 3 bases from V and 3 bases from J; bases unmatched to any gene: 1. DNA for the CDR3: TGTGCCAGCAGTGAGACAGGGTACTATGGCTACACCTTC. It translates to CASSETGYYGYTF.

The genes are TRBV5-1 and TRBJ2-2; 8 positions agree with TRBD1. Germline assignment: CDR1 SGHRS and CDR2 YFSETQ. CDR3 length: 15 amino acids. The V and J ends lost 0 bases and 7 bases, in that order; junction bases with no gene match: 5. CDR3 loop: CASSLGTGPGGELFF. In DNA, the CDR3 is TGCGCCAGCAGCTTGGGGACAGGGCCTGGCGGGGAGCTGTTTTTT.

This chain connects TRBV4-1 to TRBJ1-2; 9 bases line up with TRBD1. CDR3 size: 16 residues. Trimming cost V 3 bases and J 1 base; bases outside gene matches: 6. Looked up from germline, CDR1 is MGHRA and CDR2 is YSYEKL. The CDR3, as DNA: TGCGCCAGCAGCCAGACCGGGACAGGGCTTAACTATGGCTACACCTTC. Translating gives CASSQTGTGLNYGYTF.

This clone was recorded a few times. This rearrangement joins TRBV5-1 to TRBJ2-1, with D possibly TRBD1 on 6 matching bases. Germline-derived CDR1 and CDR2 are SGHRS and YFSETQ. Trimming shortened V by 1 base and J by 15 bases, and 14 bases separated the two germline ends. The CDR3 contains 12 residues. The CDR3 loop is CASSLSRGSWFF. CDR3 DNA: TGCGCCAGCAGCTTGAGCAGGGGCTCGTGGTTCTTC.

The CDR3 DNA sequence: TGTGCCAGCAGTGAGATCCAGGGTTTGGGCGGCTACACCTTC. Translated: CASSEIQGLGGYTF. This chain links TRBV6-5 with TRBJ1-2, with D maybe TRBD1 (5 bases). Germline CDR1 reads MNHEY; CDR2 reads SVGAGI. This CDR3 contains 14 residues. Between the trimmed V and J ends, which lost 5 bases and 8 bases, there was a span of 18 bases.

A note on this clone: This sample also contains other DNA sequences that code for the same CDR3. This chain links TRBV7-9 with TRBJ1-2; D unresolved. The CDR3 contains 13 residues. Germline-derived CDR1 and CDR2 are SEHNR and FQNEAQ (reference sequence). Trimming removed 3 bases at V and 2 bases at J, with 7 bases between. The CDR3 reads CASSLSLNYGYTF. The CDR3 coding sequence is TGTGCCAGCAGCTTGAGCCTAAACTATGGCTACACCTTC.

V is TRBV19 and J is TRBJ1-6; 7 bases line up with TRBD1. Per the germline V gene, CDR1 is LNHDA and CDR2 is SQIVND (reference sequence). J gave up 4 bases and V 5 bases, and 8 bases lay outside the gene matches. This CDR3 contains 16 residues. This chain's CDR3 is CASSVIGTAYNSPLHF. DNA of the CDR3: TGTGCCAGTAGTGTCATAGGGACAGCTTATAATTCACCCCTCCACTTT. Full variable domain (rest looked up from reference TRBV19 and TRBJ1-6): DGGITQSPKYLFRKEGQNVTLSCEQNLNHDAMYWYRQDPGQGLRLIYYSQIVNDFQKGDIAEGYSVSREKKESFPLTVTSAQKNPTAFYLCASSVIGTAYNSPLHFGNGTRLTVT.

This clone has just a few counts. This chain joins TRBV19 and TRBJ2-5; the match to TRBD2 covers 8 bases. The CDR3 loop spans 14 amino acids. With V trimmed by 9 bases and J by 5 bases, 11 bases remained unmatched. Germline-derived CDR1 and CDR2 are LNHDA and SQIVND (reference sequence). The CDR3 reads CASRSGGAGETQYF. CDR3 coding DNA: TGTGCCAGCCGCTCCGGGGGGGCCGGGGAGACCCAGTACTTC.

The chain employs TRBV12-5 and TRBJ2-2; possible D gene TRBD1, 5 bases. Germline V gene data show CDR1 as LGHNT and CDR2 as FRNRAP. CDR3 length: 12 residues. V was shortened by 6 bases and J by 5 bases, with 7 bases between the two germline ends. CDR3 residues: CASGKGTGELFF. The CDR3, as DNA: TGTGCTAGTGGGAAGGGGACCGGGGAGCTGTTTTTT.

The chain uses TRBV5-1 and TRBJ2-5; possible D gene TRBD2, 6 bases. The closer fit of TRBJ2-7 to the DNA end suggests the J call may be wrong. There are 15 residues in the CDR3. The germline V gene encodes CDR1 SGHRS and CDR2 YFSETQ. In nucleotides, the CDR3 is TGCGCCAGCAGCCCGGGGGACCCTGCTGGGTACGAGCAGTACTTC. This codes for CASSPGDPAGYEQYF.

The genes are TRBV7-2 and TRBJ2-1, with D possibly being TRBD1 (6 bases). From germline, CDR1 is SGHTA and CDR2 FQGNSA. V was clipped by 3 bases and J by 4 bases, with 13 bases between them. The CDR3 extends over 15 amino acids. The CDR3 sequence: CASSFGAGAYNEQFF. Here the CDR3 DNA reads TGTGCCAGCAGCTTTGGGGCAGGGGCGTACAATGAGCAGTTCTTC.